This TCR beta chain was found in a study of blood T cell repertoires in COVID-19. As for the study in general: Whether acute or convalescent, the COVID-19 samples came from the United States, Italy and Spain. In each case, the material was cDNA or gDNA derived from T cells, B-cell-depleted T cells, or PBMCs.

In the original workflow: Estimates of nucleated cell counts were drawn from the amplification of reference gene primers. Clones were read by immunoSEQ multiplex PCR, and TCRdb kept only the in-frame ones, dropping some. That table is the source of V, J and clone size, and D and trimming were worked out from the DNA. This repertoire shows some 12,000 clones, roughly 82% found once; its top ten account for 3% to 4%. CDR3 length: 16 amino acids. The germline CDR1 and CDR2 sequences are LGHNA and YNFKEQ. With 1 base removed from V and 0 bases from J, the gap between germline ends came to 7 bases. This TCR derives from a woman aged 60 to 75 with acute or convalescent COVID-19. The source material was peripheral blood. The rearrangement links TRBV4-2 to TRBJ2-6; unclear D gene. CDR3 protein: CASSQVSSSGANVLTF. The CDR3 nucleotides read TGTGCCAGCAGCCAAGTTTCGAGCTCTGGGGCCAACGTCCTGACTTTC.